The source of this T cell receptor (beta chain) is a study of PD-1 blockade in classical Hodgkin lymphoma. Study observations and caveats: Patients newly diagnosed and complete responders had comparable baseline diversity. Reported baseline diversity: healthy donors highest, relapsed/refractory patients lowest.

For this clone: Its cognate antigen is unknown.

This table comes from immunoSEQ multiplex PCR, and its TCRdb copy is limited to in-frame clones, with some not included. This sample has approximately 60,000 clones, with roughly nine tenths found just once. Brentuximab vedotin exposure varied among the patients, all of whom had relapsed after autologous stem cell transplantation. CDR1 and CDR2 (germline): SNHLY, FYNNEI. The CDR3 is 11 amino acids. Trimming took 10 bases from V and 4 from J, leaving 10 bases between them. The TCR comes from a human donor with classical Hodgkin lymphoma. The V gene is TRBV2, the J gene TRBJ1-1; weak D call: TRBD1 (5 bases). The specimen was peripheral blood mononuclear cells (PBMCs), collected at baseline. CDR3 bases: TGTGCCACCTCTCAGGGCACTGAAGCTTTCTTT. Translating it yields CATSQGTEAFF.